The TCR beta chain under discussion was sequenced for a study of T cells in Graves' hyperthyroidism and ophthalmopathy. Study-wide results and limits: Stable hyperthyroidism was told apart from ophthalmopathy by a model built on 13 V-J features. The majority of expanded thyroid clonotypes above 0.001 also appeared in blood.

This clonotype was observed many times. Its specificity is not known. J gave up 9 bases and V 0 bases, and 5 bases lay outside the gene matches. The CDR3 length is 15 residues. Germline V gene data show CDR1 as LGHDT and CDR2 as YNNKEL (reference sequence). TCR beta CDR3 sequences were amplified from RNA transcripts. TCR CDR3 regions were first amplified by RT-PCR with HTBI primers. MiXCR, run by TCRdb on the multiplex PCR reads, gives a single entry per CDR3 protein. The profile shows 350,000 or so distinct CDR3 sequences, roughly 20% of them singletons. This TCR derives from a woman in her 40s with Graves' ophthalmopathy. Sequenced material: blood. This chain joins TRBV3-1 and TRBJ1-5; 10 bases match TRBD1. The CDR3 DNA reads as TGTGCCAGCAGCCAAGATCTGACAGGGGGCCTGCCCCAGCATTTT. Amino acids: CASSQDLTGGLPQHF.